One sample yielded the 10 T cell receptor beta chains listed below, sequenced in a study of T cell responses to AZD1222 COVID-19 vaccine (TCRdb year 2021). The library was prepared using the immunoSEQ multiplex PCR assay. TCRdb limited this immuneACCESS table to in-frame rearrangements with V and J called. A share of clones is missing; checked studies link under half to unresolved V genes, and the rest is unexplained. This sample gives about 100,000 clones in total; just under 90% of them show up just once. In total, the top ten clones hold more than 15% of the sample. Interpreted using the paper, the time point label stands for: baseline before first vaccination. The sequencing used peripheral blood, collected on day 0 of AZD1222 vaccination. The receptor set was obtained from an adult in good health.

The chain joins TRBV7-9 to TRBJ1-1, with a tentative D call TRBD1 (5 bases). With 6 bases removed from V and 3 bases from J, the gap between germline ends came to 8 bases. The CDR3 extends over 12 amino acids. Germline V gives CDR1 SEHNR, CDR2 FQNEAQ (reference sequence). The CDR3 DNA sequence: TGTGCCAGCAGGGACAAGGACACTGAAGCTTTCTTT. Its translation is CASRDKDTEAFF.

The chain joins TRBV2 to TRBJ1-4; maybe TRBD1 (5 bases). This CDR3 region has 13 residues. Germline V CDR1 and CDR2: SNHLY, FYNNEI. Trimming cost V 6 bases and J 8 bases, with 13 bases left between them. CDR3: CASRATVSEKLFF. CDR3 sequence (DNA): TGTGCCAGCAGGGCGACAGTTTCGGAAAAACTGTTTTTT.

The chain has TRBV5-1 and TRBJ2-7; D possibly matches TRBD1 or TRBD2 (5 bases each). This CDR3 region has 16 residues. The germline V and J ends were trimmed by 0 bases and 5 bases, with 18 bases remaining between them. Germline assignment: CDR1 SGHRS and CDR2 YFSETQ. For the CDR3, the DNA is TGCGCCAGCAGCTTGGCCGCGTTCTCCGGGGCTGACGAGCAGTACTTC. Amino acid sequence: CASSLAAFSGADEQYF.

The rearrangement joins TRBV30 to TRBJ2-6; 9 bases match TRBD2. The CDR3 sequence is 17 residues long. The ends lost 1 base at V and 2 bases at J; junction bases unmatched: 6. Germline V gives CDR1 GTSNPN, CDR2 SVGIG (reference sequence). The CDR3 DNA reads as TGTGCCTGGAGTGGCCTAGCGGGATTCCCTGGGGCCAACGTCCTGACTTTC. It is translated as CAWSGLAGFPGANVLTF.

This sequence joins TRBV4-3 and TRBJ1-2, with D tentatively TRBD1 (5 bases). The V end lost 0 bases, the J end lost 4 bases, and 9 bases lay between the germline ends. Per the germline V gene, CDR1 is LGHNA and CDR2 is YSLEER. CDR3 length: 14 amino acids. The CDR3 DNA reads TGCGCCAGCAGCCAAGATCAGGGTCCCTATGGCTACACCTTC. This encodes CASSQDQGPYGYTF.

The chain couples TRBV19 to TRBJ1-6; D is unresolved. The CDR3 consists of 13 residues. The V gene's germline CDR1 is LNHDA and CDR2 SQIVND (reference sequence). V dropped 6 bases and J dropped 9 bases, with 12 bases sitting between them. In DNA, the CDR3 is TGTGCCAGTAGGAATGGCATAACTTCACCCCTCCACTTT. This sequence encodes CASRNGITSPLHF.

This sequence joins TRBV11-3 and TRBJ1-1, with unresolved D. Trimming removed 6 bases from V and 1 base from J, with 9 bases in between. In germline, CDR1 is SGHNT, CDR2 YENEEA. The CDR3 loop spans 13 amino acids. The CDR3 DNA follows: TGTGCCAGCAGGGACGGATCGAACACTGAAGCTTTCTTT. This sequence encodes CASRDGSNTEAFF.

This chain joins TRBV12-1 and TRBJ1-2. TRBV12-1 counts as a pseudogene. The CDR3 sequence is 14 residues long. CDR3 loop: CASKTAYSSYGYTF. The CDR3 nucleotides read TGTGCCAGCAAGACGGCGTACTCCTCCTATGGCTACACCTTC.

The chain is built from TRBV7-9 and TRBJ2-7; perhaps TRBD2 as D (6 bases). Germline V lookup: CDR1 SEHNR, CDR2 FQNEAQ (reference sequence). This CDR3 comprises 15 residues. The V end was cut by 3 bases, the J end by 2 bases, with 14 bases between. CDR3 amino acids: CASSLVAGRTYEQYF. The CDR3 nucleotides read TGTGCCAGCAGCTTGGTCGCGGGACGAACCTACGAGCAGTACTTC.

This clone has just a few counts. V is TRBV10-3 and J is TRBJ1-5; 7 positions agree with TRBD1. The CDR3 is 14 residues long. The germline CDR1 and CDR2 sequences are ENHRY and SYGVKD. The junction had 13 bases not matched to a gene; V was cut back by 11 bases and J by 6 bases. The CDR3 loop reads CAVGKEGGSQPQHF. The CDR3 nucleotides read TGTGCCGTAGGGAAGGAAGGGGGCAGTCAGCCCCAGCATTTT.